Detailed here is one TCR beta chain. Study processing details: From reference gene primer amplification, estimates of nucleated cell counts were derived. Only in-frame clones appear in the TCRdb table, and some are missing; sequencing was by immunoSEQ multiplex PCR. The DNA gave D and trimming, while V, J and clone size come from that table. The table has 280,000 or so clones, nearly 90% seen once. This sample is part of a study of blood T cell repertoires in COVID-19. About the study: Some COVID-19 samples were acute and others convalescent; all came from the United States, Italy and Spain. T cells, B-cell-depleted T cells, or PBMCs supplied cDNA or gDNA.

Participant ages covered about 18 to 100 years across 25 or so US areas. Germline assignment: CDR1 LNHDA and CDR2 SQIVND (reference sequence). CDR3 size: 18 residues. Germline trimming cut 4 bases from V and 9 bases from J; bases unmatched to any gene: 17. The sample was PBMCs or T cells enriched from blood (not recorded which). The gene calls are TRBV19 and TRBJ2-7, with TRBD2 identical over 14 bases. This clonotype was sampled from a woman aged 18-30 years with acute COVID-19. The CDR3 region is CASSTGTSGGAILGRQYF. In nucleotides, the CDR3 is TGTGCCAGTAGTACTGGGACTAGCGGGGGAGCGATCCTAGGGCGGCAGTACTTC.